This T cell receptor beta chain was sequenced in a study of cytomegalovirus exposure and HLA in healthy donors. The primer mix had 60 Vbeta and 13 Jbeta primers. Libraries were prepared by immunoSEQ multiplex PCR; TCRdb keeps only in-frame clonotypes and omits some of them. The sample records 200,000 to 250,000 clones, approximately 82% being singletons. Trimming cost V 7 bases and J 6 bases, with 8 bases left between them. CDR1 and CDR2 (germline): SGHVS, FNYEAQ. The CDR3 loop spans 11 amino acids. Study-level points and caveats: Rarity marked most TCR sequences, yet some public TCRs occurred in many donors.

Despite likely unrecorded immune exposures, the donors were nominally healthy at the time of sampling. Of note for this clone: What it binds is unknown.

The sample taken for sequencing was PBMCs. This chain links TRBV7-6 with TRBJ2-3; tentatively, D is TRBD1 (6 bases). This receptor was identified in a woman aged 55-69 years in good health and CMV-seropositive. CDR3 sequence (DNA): TGTGCCAGCACGCAGGGGGATACGCAGTATTTT. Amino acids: CASTQGDTQYF.